This T cell receptor beta chain was sequenced during a study of cytomegalovirus exposure and HLA in healthy donors. Study-wide results and limits: Common viral pathogens (according to a later analysis) appeared linked to several of the most significant clusters. Other equally common chains were less clonally expanded than HLA-associated TCR beta chains, a later analysis showed.

In the case of this clone: Its antigen is not known.

Primers included in the PCR were 60 Vbeta and 13 Jbeta primers. Profiling relied on immunoSEQ multiplex PCR, and the TCRdb table lists in-frame clones only, not all of them. The repertoire holds about 140,000 clones, with about 75% as singletons. V lost 0 bases and J lost 5; bases outside the gene matches: 14. Germline CDR1 MDHEN, CDR2 SYDVKM. This CDR3 comprises 19 residues. The source of this sequence is a man between 40 and 49 years old in good health and CMV-seronegative. The sequenced sample consisted of PBMCs. The genes are TRBV28 and TRBJ2-2, with 8 bases identical to TRBD2. Here the CDR3 DNA reads TGTGCCAGCAGTTTATGGGGGACGGGAGGGGACACACAAACCGGGGAGCTGTTTTTT. Encoded protein: CASSLWGTGGDTQTGELFF. The whole variable domain, remainder taken from reference TRBV28 and TRBJ2-2, is DVKVTQSSRYLVKRTGEKVFLECVQDMDHENMFWYRQDPGLGLRLIYFSYDVKMKEKGDIPEGYSVSREKKERFSLILESASTNQTSMYLCASSLWGTGGDTQTGELFFGEGSRLTVL.